A single sample gave rise to the 32 T cell receptor beta chains below, sequenced in a study of OX40 agonist ivuxolimab in advanced cancers. The protocol was immunoSEQ multiplex PCR, while the TCRdb copy is restricted to in-frame clones and leaves out a portion. The table has fewer than 200,000 clones, approximately 94% seen once. The starting material was CD4+ or CD8+ T cells sorted from blood, obtained in a trial of the OX40 agonist ivuxolimab. The origin of the receptors is an adult with an advanced solid tumor such as melanoma, head and neck, liver or kidney cancer.

The chain has TRBV4-2 and TRBJ2-1, with TRBD2 as a possible D gene (7 bases). Trimming cost V 4 bases and J 0 bases, with 34 bases left between them. This CDR3 region has 23 residues. Germline V lookup: CDR1 LGHNA, CDR2 YNFKEQ. DNA for the CDR3: TGTGCCAGCAGCCCTTCCTGGGGAGAGGTTTCCGGGGGCGGGGGACACTCCTACAATGAGCAGTTCTTC. It encodes CASSPSWGEVSGGGGHSYNEQFF.

The rearrangement links TRBV7-8 to TRBJ2-4, with TRBD2 identical over 8 bases. V shed 5 bases and J 1 base; nucleotides not matched to a gene: 16. Per the germline V gene, CDR1 is SGHVS and CDR2 is FQNEAQ. CDR3 size: 19 residues. The CDR3 is CASSPEGPGTREAKNIQYF. The CDR3 DNA sequence: TGTGCCAGCAGCCCAGAGGGGCCCGGGACTAGAGAGGCCAAAAACATTCAGTACTTC.

The chain links TRBV7-9 to TRBJ2-1; 10 bases line up with TRBD2. After removal of 8 bases from V and 5 bases from J, the junction contained 9 bases not matched to a gene. The CDR3 length is 15 residues. The germline gives CDR1 SEHNR, CDR2 FQNEAQ (reference sequence). The CDR3 spells CASPIAGGLNNEQFF. CDR3 bases: TGTGCCAGCCCAATAGCGGGGGGTTTAAACAATGAGCAGTTCTTC.

This chain links TRBV6-5 with TRBJ1-2; possible D gene TRBD1, 6 bases. This CDR3 spans 16 amino acids. CDR1 is MNHEY and CDR2 is SVGAGI in the germline V gene. V was trimmed by 4 bases and J by 4 bases, leaving 19 bases between them. CDR3 sequence (DNA): TGTGCCAGCAGTTTCTACCTACAGGGATTCTCCTATGGCTACACCTTC. This translates into CASSFYLQGFSYGYTF.

The rearrangement links TRBV2 to TRBJ1-5; a possible D gene is TRBD1 (5 bases). Germline V gene lookup returns CDR1 SNHLY and CDR2 FYNNEI. The CDR3 is made up of 13 amino acids. Deletions cut 5 bases from V and 3 bases from J, with 8 bases between. Here the CDR3 reads CASSRQYNQPQHF. CDR3 nucleotides: TGTGCCAGCAGTCGACAGTACAATCAGCCCCAGCATTTT.

V usage is TRBV27 and J usage is TRBJ2-2; 9 bases are a match to TRBD1. CDR3 length equals 15 residues. The germline CDR1 and CDR2 sequences are MNHEY and SMNVEV (reference sequence). J lost 6 bases, V lost 3 bases, and 5 bases had no gene match. DNA for the CDR3: TGTGCCAGCAGTTTCCTAAGGACAGGGGCCGGGGAGCTGTTTTTT. It encodes CASSFLRTGAGELFF.

The V call is TRBV18, the J call TRBJ1-2, with a weak D call TRBD1 (5 bases). The length of the CDR3 is 14 residues. Germline V gene data show CDR1 as KGHSH and CDR2 as LQKENI. V was trimmed by 3 bases and J by 7 bases, leaving 15 bases between them. CDR3 in amino acids: CASSPAPGTAGYTF. CDR3 sequence (DNA): TGTGCCAGCTCACCTGCTCCGGGGACGGCTGGCTACACCTTC.

This chain links TRBV7-9 with TRBJ2-7; D unclear. Germline CDR1 reads SEHNR; CDR2 reads FQNEAQ (reference sequence). This CDR3 has 13 amino acids. V was cut by 3 bases and J by 1 base, with 7 bases left in between. For the CDR3, the DNA is TGTGCCAGCAGCTTGGAGTTTTCCTACGAGCAGTACTTC. Translation: CASSLEFSYEQYF.

This clone has more than one count but fewer than ten. The genes are TRBV7-9 and TRBJ1-2; tentative D call: TRBD1 (6 bases). Trimming removed 2 bases at V and 2 bases at J, with 15 bases between. Germline-derived CDR1 and CDR2 are SEHNR and FQNEAQ (reference sequence). The CDR3 spans 16 residues. The CDR3 reads CASSLHSLDRNYGYTF. The CDR3 nucleotides read TGTGCCAGCAGCTTACACAGTCTGGACAGAAACTATGGCTACACCTTC.

The chain recombines TRBV6-1 with TRBJ1-3, with unresolved D. V gave up 7 bases and J gave up 4 bases, with 8 bases separating them. This CDR3 spans 12 amino acids. Germline values: CDR1 MNHNS, CDR2 SASEGT. CDR3 loop: CASKDGGNTIYF. The CDR3, as DNA: TGTGCCAGCAAGGACGGGGGAAACACCATATATTTT.

This rearrangement joins TRBV18 to TRBJ1-2, with D perhaps matching TRBD1 (6 bases). The V end was cut by 3 bases, the J end by 14 bases, with 16 bases between. Germline V lookup: CDR1 KGHSH, CDR2 LQKENI. CDR3 length equals 12 residues. The CDR3 here is CASSPAPGVGTF. In DNA form, the CDR3 reads TGTGCCAGCTCACCGGCTCCAGGGGTTGGGACCTTC.

The V gene is TRBV7-9, the J gene TRBJ1-1, with 11 bases fitting TRBD1. The germline V gene has CDR1 SEHNR and CDR2 FQNEAQ (reference sequence). The J segment lost 0 bases and the V segment lost 5 bases, leaving 5 bases of the junction unmatched. CDR3 length equals 16 residues. The CDR3, as DNA: TGTGCCAGCAGCCCCACGGGACAGGGGGTGAACACTGAAGCTTTCTTT. Protein: CASSPTGQGVNTEAFF.

This chain joins TRBV7-9 and TRBJ2-2, with D unresolved. The CDR3 extends over 17 amino acids. Germline-derived CDR1 and CDR2 are SEHNR and FQNEAQ (reference sequence). Trimming took 0 bases from V and 0 from J, leaving 11 bases between them. CDR3 coding DNA: TGTGCCAGCAGCTTAGCGGGTAGACCTACGAACACCGGGGAGCTGTTTTTT. Residues: CASSLAGRPTNTGELFF.

The rearrangement joins TRBV5-4 to TRBJ1-1; 9 nucleotides match TRBD1. Germline loops: CDR1 SGHNT, CDR2 YYREEE (reference sequence). The CDR3 loop spans 15 amino acids. V shed 2 bases and J 3 bases; nucleotides not matched to a gene: 5. CDR3 coding DNA: TGTGCCAGCAGCTTTGGACAGGGGTCGGACACTGAAGCTTTCTTT. Translating gives CASSFGQGSDTEAFF.

The CDR3: CASSGQGVPMNQPQHF. CDR3 nucleotide sequence: TGTGCCAGCTCAGGCCAGGGGGTCCCCATGAATCAGCCCCAGCATTTT. The rearrangement joins TRBV18 to TRBJ1-5, with 7 bases that match TRBD1. Per the germline V gene, CDR1 is KGHSH and CDR2 is LQKENI. The CDR3 totals 16 residues. The trim removed 5 bases at V and 4 bases at J, leaving 11 bases unmatched. Full variable domain (outside the CDR3, taken from reference TRBV18 and TRBJ1-5): NAGVMQNPRHLVRRRGQEARLRCSPMKGHSHVYWYRQLPEEGLKFMVYLQKENIIDESGMPKERFSAEFPKEGPSILRIQQVVRGDSAAYFCASSGQGVPMNQPQHFGDGTRLSIL.

V usage is TRBV5-1 and J usage is TRBJ2-7; possibly TRBD2 for D (5 bases). CDR3 length: 14 amino acids. Germline CDR1 is SGHRS and CDR2 is YFSETQ. The germline V and J ends were trimmed by 2 bases and 0 bases, with 9 bases remaining between them. The CDR3 reads CASSFIGNSYEQYF. CDR3 coding DNA: TGCGCCAGCAGCTTCATCGGGAACTCCTACGAGCAGTACTTC.

The gene calls are TRBV7-2 and TRBJ1-1; TRBD1 agrees at 7 bases. In germline, CDR1 is SGHTA, CDR2 FQGNSA. This CDR3 is 15 amino acids long. V lost 5 bases, J lost 1 base, and 7 bases stayed unmatched. The CDR3 DNA sequence: TGTGCCAGCAGCCAGACCGGGACAGCGAACACTGAAGCTTTCTTT. Translating it yields CASSQTGTANTEAFF.

The V call is TRBV30, the J call TRBJ2-7; TRBD2 matches 10 bases. J gave up 6 bases and V 0 bases, and 14 bases lay outside the gene matches. Germline assignment: CDR1 GTSNPN and CDR2 SVGIG (reference sequence). The CDR3 runs to 17 residues. The CDR3 DNA follows: TGTGCCTGGAGTGTACACATTTTTCTAGCGGGAGACTCCGAGCAGTACTTC. It yields the protein CAWSVHIFLAGDSEQYF.

This clone occurred a few times. This chain connects TRBV10-1 to TRBJ2-7; 7 bases are shared with TRBD2. The CDR3 is 13 residues long. In germline, CDR1 is WNHNN, CDR2 SYGVQD (reference sequence). The trim removed 7 bases at V and 5 bases at J, leaving 8 bases unmatched. CDR3 sequence: CASTVGGYNEQYF. The CDR3 bases are TGCGCCAGCACCGTCGGGGGGTACAACGAGCAGTACTTC.

The chain recombines TRBV6-5 with TRBJ2-1; D uncertain. Germline V gene lookup returns CDR1 MNHEY and CDR2 SVGAGI. Trimming took 6 bases from V and 7 from J, leaving 10 bases between them. The CDR3 is 12 amino acids. The CDR3 sequence is CASSPTQNEQFF. The DNA for the CDR3 is TGTGCCAGCAGCCCGACCCAAAATGAGCAGTTCTTC.

This clone was found a few times. The chain carries TRBV9 and TRBJ1-1; D unclear. Germline CDR1 is SGDLS and CDR2 is YYNGEE. Trimming removed 0 bases from V and 0 bases from J, with 9 bases in between. The CDR3 sequence is 15 residues long. The CDR3 DNA is TGTGCCAGCAGCGTAGGGCCGTTCATGAACACTGAAGCTTTCTTT. Its translation is CASSVGPFMNTEAFF.

This clone was recorded a few times. The rearrangement joins TRBV7-2 to TRBJ1-2, with TRBD1 matching over 8 bases. Germline CDR1 SGHTA, CDR2 FQGNSA. The CDR3 extends over 13 amino acids. The trim removed 5 bases at V and 8 bases at J, leaving 7 bases unmatched. The CDR3 loop reads CASSVDREGGYTF. The CDR3 DNA reads TGTGCCAGCAGCGTGGACAGGGAAGGCGGCTACACCTTC.

This chain joins TRBV7-2 and TRBJ2-7; D gene ambiguous. The CDR3 runs to 12 residues. The germline V and J ends were trimmed by 5 bases and 5 bases, with 10 bases remaining between them. Per the germline V gene, CDR1 is SGHTA and CDR2 is FQGNSA. The CDR3 DNA follows: TGTGCCAGCAGCCTCGGGTTGAACGAGCAGTACTTC. This gives the protein CASSLGLNEQYF. The entire variable domain, with the rest obtained from reference TRBV7-2 and TRBJ2-7, is as follows: GAGVSQSPSNKVTEKGKDVELRCDPISGHTALYWYRQSLGQGLEFLIYFQGNSAPDKSGLPSDRFSAERTGGSVSTLTIQRTQQEDSAVYLCASSLGLNEQYFGPGTRLTVT.

This rearrangement joins TRBV7-3 to TRBJ2-3, with TRBD2 identical over 8 bases. Losses at the gene ends were 6 bases for V and 3 bases for J; bases not matched to a gene: 5. CDR1 is SGHTA, CDR2 FQGTGA, per germline. The CDR3 is 14 amino acids. For the CDR3, the DNA is TGTGCCAGCAGTTCGGGAGGGTGGACAGATACGCAGTATTTT. Translated, it gives CASSSGGWTDTQYF.

The V and J genes are TRBV28 and TRBJ2-1, with D perhaps TRBD2 (5 bases). V lost 1 base, J lost 13 bases, and 11 bases lay in between. There are 12 residues in the CDR3. In germline, CDR1 is MDHEN, CDR2 SYDVKM. The CDR3 loop reads CASSLSTRGQFF. CDR3 DNA: TGTGCCAGCAGTTTATCTACCCGGGGTCAGTTCTTC.

The rearrangement joins TRBV29-1 to TRBJ1-4; 7 bases fit TRBD1. This CDR3 has 16 amino acids. With V trimmed by 6 bases and J by 3 bases, 13 bases remained unmatched. The germline gives CDR1 SQVTM, CDR2 ANQGSEA. CDR3 loop: CSVTGAGVGANEKLFF. The CDR3 DNA reads as TGCAGCGTCACAGGGGCCGGGGTTGGTGCTAATGAAAAACTGTTTTTT.

The J gene is TRBJ2-2, the V gene TRBV6-6; D is unresolved. Germline V gene data show CDR1 as MNHNY and CDR2 as SVGAGI (reference sequence). This CDR3 region has 13 residues. V was pared by 6 bases and J by 6 bases, with 11 bases between. The CDR3 DNA is TGTGCCAGCAGGGACCCCAGCCCCGGGGAGCTGTTTTTT. Amino acids: CASRDPSPGELFF.

The chain carries TRBV28 and TRBJ2-7; TRBD2 aligns across 9 bases. The germline V gene has CDR1 MDHEN and CDR2 SYDVKM. After removal of 3 bases from V and 5 bases from J, the junction contained 11 bases not matched to a gene. This CDR3 region has 16 residues. Here the CDR3 reads CASSFTGRGGRHEQYF. Here the CDR3 DNA reads TGTGCCAGCAGTTTTACTGGGCGGGGGGGACGTCACGAGCAGTACTTC. Filled out from reference TRBV28 and TRBJ2-7, the complete variable domain reads DVKVTQSSRYLVKRTGEKVFLECVQDMDHENMFWYRQDPGLGLRLIYFSYDVKMKEKGDIPEGYSVSREKKERFSLILESASTNQTSMYLCASSFTGRGGRHEQYFGPGTRLTVT.

The sample holds one count of this clone. The chain links TRBV7-8 to TRBJ2-4, with 8 bases aligning to TRBD2. Trimming removed 2 bases from V and 1 base from J; junction bases left unmatched: 13. The CDR3 is 19 residues long. Germline V gives CDR1 SGHVS, CDR2 FQNEAQ. The CDR3 is CASSLLAGGQGRAKNIQYF. For the CDR3, the DNA is TGTGCCAGCAGCTTATTGGCGGGGGGTCAGGGGCGGGCCAAAAACATTCAGTACTTC.

The chain uses TRBV7-6 and TRBJ2-2; 10 nucleotides align to TRBD1. Germline V gene sequence: CDR1 SGHVS, CDR2 FNYEAQ. V shed 1 base and J 6 bases; nucleotides not matched to a gene: 2. This CDR3 contains 15 residues. The DNA of the CDR3 is TGTGCCAGCAGCTTAGACGGGACAGGGGCCGGGGAGCTGTTTTTT. Its translation: CASSLDGTGAGELFF.

V usage is TRBV28 and J usage is TRBJ1-2; possible D gene TRBD1, 5 bases. Germline lookup yields CDR1 MDHEN and CDR2 SYDVKM. V lost 7 bases to trimming and J lost 2 bases, with 14 bases between them. The length of the CDR3 is 14 residues. The CDR3 sequence: CASNLVGTNYGYTF. For the CDR3, the DNA is TGTGCCAGCAACTTGGTAGGGACCAACTATGGCTACACCTTC.

This clone was detected a few times. This chain uses TRBV6-1 with TRBJ1-2; 9 positions match TRBD1. The germline V gene encodes CDR1 MNHNS and CDR2 SASEGT. This CDR3 is 13 amino acids long. The V and J ends lost 5 bases and 5 bases, in that order; junction bases with no gene match: 3. The CDR3 coding sequence is TGTGCCAGCAGTTGGGACAGGGCGTATGGCTACACCTTC. Translated, it gives CASSWDRAYGYTF.